The source of this TCR beta chain is a study of blood T cell repertoires in COVID-19. Sequencing was performed with immunoSEQ multiplex PCR; in TCRdb, only in-frame clones are kept and a portion is missing. The sample shows about 30,000 clones, around 88% of them seen only once. This clone was counted once. The V gene's germline CDR1 is SGHNT and CDR2 YYREEE (reference sequence). V gave up 7 bases and J gave up 0 bases, with 14 bases separating them. CDR3 size: 16 residues. J is TRBJ2-6 and V is TRBV5-4, with D maybe TRBD2 (6 bases). Material for sequencing was peripheral blood. The receptor comes from a human donor in a cohort sampled during active COVID-19. In nucleotides, the CDR3 is TGTGCCAGCCTCAGGGTGGGGGGCTCTGGGGCCAACGTCCTGACTTTC. As protein: CASLRVGGSGANVLTF.